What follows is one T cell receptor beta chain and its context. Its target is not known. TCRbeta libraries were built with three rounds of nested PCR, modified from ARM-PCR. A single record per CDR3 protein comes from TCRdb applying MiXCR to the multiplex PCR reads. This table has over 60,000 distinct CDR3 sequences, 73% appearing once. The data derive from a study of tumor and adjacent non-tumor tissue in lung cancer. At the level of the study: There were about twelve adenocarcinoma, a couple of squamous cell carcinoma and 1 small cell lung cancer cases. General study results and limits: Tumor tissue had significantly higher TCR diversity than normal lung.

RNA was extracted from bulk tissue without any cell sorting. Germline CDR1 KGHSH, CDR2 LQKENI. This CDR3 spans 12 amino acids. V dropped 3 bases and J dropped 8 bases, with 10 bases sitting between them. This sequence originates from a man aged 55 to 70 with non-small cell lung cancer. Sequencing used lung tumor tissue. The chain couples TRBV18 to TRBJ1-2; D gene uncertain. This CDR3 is CASSPILGGYTF. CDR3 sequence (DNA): TGTGCCAGCTCACCGATTCTCGGCGGCTACACCTTC.